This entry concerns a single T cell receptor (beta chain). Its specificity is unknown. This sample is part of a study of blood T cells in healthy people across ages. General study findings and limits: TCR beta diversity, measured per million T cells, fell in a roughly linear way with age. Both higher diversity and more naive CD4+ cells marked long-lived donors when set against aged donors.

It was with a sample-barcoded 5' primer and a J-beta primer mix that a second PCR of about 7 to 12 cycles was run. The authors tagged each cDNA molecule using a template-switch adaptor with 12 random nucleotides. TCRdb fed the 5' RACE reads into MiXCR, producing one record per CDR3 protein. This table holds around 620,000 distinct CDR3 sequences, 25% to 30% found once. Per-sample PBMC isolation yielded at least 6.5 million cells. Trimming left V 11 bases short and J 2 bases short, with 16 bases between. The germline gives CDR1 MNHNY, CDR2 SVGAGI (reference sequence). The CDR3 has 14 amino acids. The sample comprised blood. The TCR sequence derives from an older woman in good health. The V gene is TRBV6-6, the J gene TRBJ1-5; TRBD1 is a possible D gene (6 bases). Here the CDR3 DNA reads TGTGCCGCGGGGGCGGCTGCGGGCAATCAGCCCCAGCATTTT. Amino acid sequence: CAAGAAAGNQPQHF.